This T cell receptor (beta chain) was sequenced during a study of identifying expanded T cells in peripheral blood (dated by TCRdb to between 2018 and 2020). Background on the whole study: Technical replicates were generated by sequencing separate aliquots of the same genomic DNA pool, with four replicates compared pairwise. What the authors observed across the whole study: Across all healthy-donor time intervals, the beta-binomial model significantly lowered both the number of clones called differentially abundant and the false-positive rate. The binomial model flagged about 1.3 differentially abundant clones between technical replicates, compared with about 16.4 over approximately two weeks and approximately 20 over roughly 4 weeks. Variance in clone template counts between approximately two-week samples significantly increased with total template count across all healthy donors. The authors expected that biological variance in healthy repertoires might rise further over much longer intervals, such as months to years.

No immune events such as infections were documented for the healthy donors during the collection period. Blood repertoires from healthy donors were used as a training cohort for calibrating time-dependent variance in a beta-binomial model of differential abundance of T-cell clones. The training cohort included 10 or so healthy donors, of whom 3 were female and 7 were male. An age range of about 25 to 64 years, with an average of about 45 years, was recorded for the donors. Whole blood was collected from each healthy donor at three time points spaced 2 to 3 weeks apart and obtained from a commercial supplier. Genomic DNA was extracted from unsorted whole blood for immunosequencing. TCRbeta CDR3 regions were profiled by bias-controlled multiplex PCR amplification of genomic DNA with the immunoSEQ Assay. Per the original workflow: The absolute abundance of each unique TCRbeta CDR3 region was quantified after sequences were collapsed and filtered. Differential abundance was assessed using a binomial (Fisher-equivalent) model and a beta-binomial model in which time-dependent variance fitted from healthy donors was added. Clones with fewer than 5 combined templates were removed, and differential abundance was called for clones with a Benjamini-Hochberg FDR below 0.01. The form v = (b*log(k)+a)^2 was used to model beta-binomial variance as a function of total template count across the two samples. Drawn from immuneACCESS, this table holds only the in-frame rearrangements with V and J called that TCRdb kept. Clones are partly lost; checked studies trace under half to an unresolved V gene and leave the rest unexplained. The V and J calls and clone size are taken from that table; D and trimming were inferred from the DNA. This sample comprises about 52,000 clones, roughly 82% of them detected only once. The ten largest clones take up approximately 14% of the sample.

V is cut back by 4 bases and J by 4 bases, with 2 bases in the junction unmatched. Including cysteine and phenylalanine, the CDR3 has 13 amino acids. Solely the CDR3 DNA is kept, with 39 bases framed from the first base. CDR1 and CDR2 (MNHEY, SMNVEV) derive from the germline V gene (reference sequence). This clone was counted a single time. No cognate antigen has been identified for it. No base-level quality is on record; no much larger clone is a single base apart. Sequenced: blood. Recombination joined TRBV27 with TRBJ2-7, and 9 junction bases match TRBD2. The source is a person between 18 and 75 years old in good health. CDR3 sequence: CASSWRGGYEQYF. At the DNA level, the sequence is TGTGCCAGCAGTTGGCGGGGGGGATACGAGCAGTACTTC.